These 7 T cell receptor beta chains came from one sample sequenced in a study of blood T cells in healthy people across ages. Through a sample-barcoded 5' primer and a J-beta primer mix, a second PCR was run for roughly 7 to 11 cycles. One entry per CDR3 protein, called by TCRdb with MiXCR from the 5' RACE reads. Among about 1.4 million distinct CDR3 sequences, around 59% were seen once, and the ten largest hold 6.5% to 8.5%. The specimen was blood. These receptors were taken from a man aged 18-30 years in good health.

The J gene is TRBJ2-3, the V gene TRBV21-1; the table calls TRBD1, which could not be checked here. TRBV21-1 is classified as a pseudogene. This CDR3 spans 19 amino acids. DNA for the CDR3: TGTGCCAGCAGCTCCCGTTCTCTAGGACAGGGGGCAAGCACAGATACGCAGTATTTT. It is translated as CASSSRSLGQGASTDTQYF.

The chain links TRBV6-1 to TRBJ2-7; the match to TRBD2 covers 8 bases. Germline V gene lookup returns CDR1 MNHNS and CDR2 SASEGT. Losses at the gene ends were 1 base for V and 0 bases for J; bases not matched to a gene: 8. This CDR3 contains 17 residues. Here the CDR3 reads CASSEGPTSGSSYEQYF. The CDR3 nucleotides read TGTGCCAGCAGTGAAGGTCCGACAAGCGGGAGCTCCTACGAGCAGTACTTC.

V usage is TRBV5-1 and J usage is TRBJ2-7; TRBD1 is a possible D gene (5 bases). Germline loops: CDR1 SGHRS, CDR2 YFSETQ. Trimming removed 4 bases from V and 0 bases from J, with 11 bases in between. CDR3 length equals 14 residues. CDR3 loop: CASSRADSSYEQYF. CDR3 DNA: TGCGCCAGCAGCAGAGCCGACAGCTCCTACGAGCAGTACTTC.

The CDR3 sequence: CSAMDRGQETQYF. The CDR3 DNA reads as TGCAGTGCTATGGACAGGGGACAAGAGACCCAGTACTTC. The chain has TRBV20-1 and TRBJ2-5; 9 bases are a match to TRBD1. CDR3 size: 13 residues. Germline V gives CDR1 DFQATT, CDR2 SNEGSKA (reference sequence). The ends lost 4 bases at V and 2 bases at J; junction bases unmatched: 2.

The V gene is TRBV21-1, the J gene TRBJ2-3. TRBV21-1 counts as a pseudogene. There are 13 residues in the CDR3. This CDR3 reads CASSKDTQDTQYF. CDR3 nucleotides: TGTGCCAGCAGCAAAGATACCCAAGATACGCAGTATTTT.

This sequence joins TRBV29-1 and TRBJ2-5; 7 bases align to TRBD1. Trimming took 7 bases from V and 5 from J; bases not matched to a gene: 10. The CDR3 loop spans 13 amino acids. The germline V gene has CDR1 SQVTM and CDR2 ANQGSEA. Here the CDR3 DNA reads TGCAGCGGGAATATCGACAGGGTGGAGACCCAGTACTTC. Encoded protein: CSGNIDRVETQYF.

The chain employs TRBV7-2 and TRBJ2-7, with TRBD2 identical over 7 bases. Germline CDR1 reads SGHTA; CDR2 reads FQGNSA. V lost 5 bases, J lost 3 bases, and 4 bases stayed unmatched. The CDR3 totals 13 residues. As DNA, the CDR3 is TGTGCCAGCAGCAAGACTAGCTTCTACGAGCAGTACTTC. Its translation: CASSKTSFYEQYF.